A selection of T cell receptor beta chains follows, all from one sample in a study of blood T cell repertoires in COVID-19. Profiled with immunoSEQ multiplex PCR; TCRdb holds only in-frame clones, not every one. The data show 180,000 or so clones, with over 65% seen just once and 4.4% held by the top ten. Material for sequencing was PBMCs or T cells enriched from blood (not recorded which). The origin of the receptors is a woman aged 45-65 years who had recovered from COVID-19. Each CDR3 is given with its conserved first and last residue. The order of the fields is CDR3 protein, CDR3 DNA, clone size, V gene, D gene, J gene. The D gene is left open where the match is weak. Clone size, where shown, is once, few, many, or a class for clones that have expanded.

CDR3aa: CASHHLNQPQHF
CDR3nt: TGTGCCAGCCACCACCTAAATCAGCCCCAGCATTTT
abundance: .
v_gene: TRBV6-5
d_gene: .
j_gene: TRBJ1-5

CDR3aa: CASSERPGSYNQPQHF
CDR3nt: TGTGCCAGCAGCGAACGTCCGGGATCCTACAATCAGCCCCAGCATTTT
abundance: few
v_gene: TRBV5-4
d_gene: .
j_gene: TRBJ1-5

CDR3aa: CASSAVQGATQYF
CDR3nt: TGTGCCAGCAGTGCCGTTCAGGGGGCGACGCAGTATTTT
abundance: .
v_gene: TRBV2
d_gene: TRBD1
j_gene: TRBJ2-3

CDR3aa: CASSLTTGNEQFF
CDR3nt: TGTGCCAGCAGCTTAACGACAGGTAATGAGCAGTTCTTC
abundance: .
v_gene: TRBV7-3
d_gene: .
j_gene: TRBJ2-1

CDR3aa: CAWGENRGQEQFF
CDR3nt: TGTGCCTGGGGGGAGAACAGGGGGCAGGAGCAGTTCTTC
abundance: .
v_gene: TRBV30
d_gene: TRBD1
j_gene: TRBJ2-1

CDR3aa: CASKNRASVPPLHF
CDR3nt: TGTGCCAGCAAAAACAGGGCCTCAGTACCACCCCTCCACTTT
abundance: .
v_gene: TRBV6-5
d_gene: .
j_gene: TRBJ1-6

CDR3aa: CASSIFSGRGNEQFF
CDR3nt: TGTGCCAGTAGTATTTTTAGCGGGAGGGGAAATGAGCAGTTCTTC
abundance: once
v_gene: TRBV19
d_gene: TRBD2
j_gene: TRBJ2-1

CDR3aa: CASSLATLLGFRGGEKLFF
CDR3nt: TGTGCCAGCAGCTTAGCTACGCTGTTGGGCTTCAGGGGTGGGGAAAAACTGTTTTTT
abundance: .
v_gene: TRBV7-9
d_gene: .
j_gene: TRBJ1-4

CDR3aa: CASSGLLGHTEAFF
CDR3nt: TGTGCCAGCAGCGGACTCTTGGGTCACACTGAAGCTTTCTTT
abundance: .
v_gene: TRBV9
d_gene: .
j_gene: TRBJ1-1

CDR3aa: CASKVGDSSYNEQFF
CDR3nt: TGCGCCAGCAAAGTGGGGGACAGCTCCTACAATGAGCAGTTCTTC
abundance: .
v_gene: TRBV5-1
d_gene: TRBD1
j_gene: TRBJ2-1

CDR3aa: CASSPQREADTQYF
CDR3nt: TGTGCCAGCAGCCCACAAAGAGAGGCAGATACGCAGTATTTT
abundance: .
v_gene: TRBV3-1/TRBV3-2
d_gene: .
j_gene: TRBJ2-3

CDR3aa: CAWSVRGSLQAFF
CDR3nt: TGTGCCTGGAGTGTACGAGGGTCCCTACAAGCTTTCTTT
abundance: .
v_gene: TRBV30
d_gene: .
j_gene: TRBJ1-1

CDR3aa: CASSPQSGNVDTQYF
CDR3nt: TGTGCCAGCAGCCCCCAAAGCGGGAACGTGGATACGCAGTATTTT
abundance: .
v_gene: TRBV9
d_gene: TRBD2
j_gene: TRBJ2-3

CDR3aa: CASSLELDTQYF
CDR3nt: TGTGCCAGCAGCTTAGAACTAGATACGCAGTATTTT
abundance: .
v_gene: TRBV7-2
d_gene: .
j_gene: TRBJ2-3

CDR3aa: CASSRGSNEQFF
CDR3nt: TGTGCCAGCAGTAGAGGGAGCAATGAGCAGTTCTTC
abundance: .
v_gene: TRBV6-5
d_gene: .
j_gene: TRBJ2-1